Presented here are 26 T cell receptor beta chains from one specimen sequenced in a study of blood T cell repertoires in COVID-19 (dated by TCRdb to 2020 to 2021). The protocol used for the library was the immunoSEQ multiplex PCR assay. TCRdb carries this immuneACCESS record with in-frame sequences only. Its versions omit some clonotypes, under half of them owing to an unresolved V gene in the studies checked, with the rest unexplained. The table for this sample lists around 230,000 clones; 70% to 85% of them were counted only once. About 15% of the sample lies in the top ten. Sequencing was carried out using PBMCs or T cells enriched from blood (not recorded which). Receptors originate from a man between 40 and 49 years old who had recovered from COVID-19.

This clone was found once. The chain uses TRBV11-2 and TRBJ1-2; a possible D gene is TRBD1 (6 bases). This CDR3 region has 16 residues. Germline CDR1 and CDR2: SGHAT and FQNNGV. Trimming took 2 bases from V and 4 from J, leaving 17 bases between them. The CDR3 protein is CASSLRLSGHGYGYTF. CDR3 in DNA: TGTGCCAGCAGCTTACGTTTATCGGGACACGGCTATGGCTACACCTTC.

As to this clone: This same CDR3 is encoded by further DNA sequences in the sample. The V call is TRBV28, the J call TRBJ2-5; possibly TRBD2 for D (5 bases). The CDR3 is 13 amino acids. Per the germline V gene, CDR1 is MDHEN and CDR2 is SYDVKM. Trimming took off 5 bases at V and 5 bases at J, with 12 bases between the two ends. The CDR3: CASSPPGRETQYF. CDR3 DNA: TGTGCCAGCAGTCCTCCGGGAAGGGAGACCCAGTACTTC. The variable domain in full, completed from reference TRBV28 and TRBJ2-5, reads DVKVTQSSRYLVKRTGEKVFLECVQDMDHENMFWYRQDPGLGLRLIYFSYDVKMKEKGDIPEGYSVSREKKERFSLILESASTNQTSMYLCASSPPGRETQYFGPGTRLLVL.

This chain uses TRBV11-2 with TRBJ1-4; D is unresolved. CDR1 and CDR2 (germline): SGHAT, FQNNGV. The CDR3 covers 15 residues. The V end was cut by 4 bases, the J end by 8 bases, with 17 bases between. The CDR3 loop reads CASSSPDTFEEKLFF. The CDR3 region has the DNA TGTGCCAGCAGCTCCCCTGACACCTTTGAGGAAAAACTGTTTTTT.

The table lists this clone with a few counts. The V gene is TRBV6-4, the J gene TRBJ2-1; the match to TRBD2 covers 11 bases. Losses at the gene ends were 2 bases for V and 6 bases for J; bases not matched to a gene: 6. The CDR3 sequence is 16 residues long. Germline V gene sequence: CDR1 MRHNA, CDR2 SNTAGT. The CDR3 DNA is TGTGCCAGCAGTGACGATAGCGGGGGGGCCGCCAATGAGCAGTTCTTC. It codes for CASSDDSGGAANEQFF.

On this clone: The sample holds other DNA sequences that translate to the same CDR3. This chain connects TRBV18 to TRBJ1-1, with D possibly matching TRBD1 (6 bases). The CDR3 loop spans 14 amino acids. Per the germline V gene, CDR1 is KGHSH and CDR2 is LQKENI. Trimming removed 1 base from V and 4 bases from J, with 10 bases in between. The DNA of the CDR3 is TGTGCCAGCTCACCACTGGACAGTGGCACTGAAGCTTTCTTT. This encodes CASSPLDSGTEAFF.

The chain carries TRBV18 and TRBJ1-5; 7 bases are shared with TRBD1. This CDR3 contains 16 residues. Germline V gives CDR1 KGHSH, CDR2 LQKENI. Trimming cost V 5 bases and J 0 bases; bases outside gene matches: 7. This chain's CDR3 is CASSSSGTDSNQPQHF. The CDR3 coding sequence is TGTGCCAGCTCATCCTCCGGGACAGATAGCAATCAGCCCCAGCATTTT.

The chain has TRBV6-6 and TRBJ1-2, with 11 bases matching TRBD1. The germline V gene encodes CDR1 MNHNY and CDR2 SVGAGI (reference sequence). V lost 4 bases to trimming and J lost 6 bases; unmatched junction nucleotides: 10. The CDR3 covers 16 residues. This chain's CDR3 is CASSFYRTGGIDGYTF. The DNA for the CDR3 is TGTGCCAGCAGTTTCTACCGGACAGGGGGCATCGATGGCTACACCTTC.

The chain's CDR3 is CASSLSMTGGGSPLHF. CDR3 nucleotides: TGTGCCAGCAGCTTGAGTATGACAGGGGGAGGTTCACCCCTCCACTTT. The gene calls are TRBV5-4 and TRBJ1-6, with TRBD1 identical over 9 bases. V lost 1 base and J lost 9; bases outside the gene matches: 8. This CDR3 has 16 residues. Looked up from germline, CDR1 is SGHNT and CDR2 is YYREEE (reference sequence).

The chain uses TRBV6-5 and TRBJ1-1; D gene uncertain. Trimming took 2 bases from V and 4 from J, leaving 8 bases between them. The germline V gene has CDR1 MNHEY and CDR2 SVGAGI. This CDR3 contains 13 residues. The CDR3 here is CASSYGRLTEAFF. Here the CDR3 DNA reads TGTGCCAGCAGTTACGGCAGGCTCACTGAAGCTTTCTTT.

This sequence joins TRBV4-1 and TRBJ2-5, with TRBD2 matching 10 bases. CDR1 is MGHRA and CDR2 is YSYEKL in the germline V gene. Trimming at V came to 3 bases and at J to 5 bases, leaving 6 bases not matched to a gene. The CDR3 consists of 15 residues. The CDR3 sequence is CASSHASGSRETQYF. As DNA, the CDR3 is TGCGCCAGCAGCCACGCTAGCGGGAGTAGGGAGACCCAGTACTTC.

A word on this clone: This specimen includes other DNA sequences encoding the same CDR3. The chain recombines TRBV4-1 with TRBJ2-7, with 9 bases lining up with TRBD1. The CDR3 is 13 amino acids. After removal of 2 bases from V and 5 bases from J, the junction contained 1 base not matched to a gene. Per germline, CDR1 MGHRA and CDR2 YSYEKL. The DNA for the CDR3 is TGCGCCAGCAGCCAAAGGACAGGGGACGAGCAGTACTTC. It yields the protein CASSQRTGDEQYF.

V and J are TRBV2 and TRBJ1-1, with D possibly matching TRBD1 (5 bases). The CDR3 is made up of 14 amino acids. Looked up from germline, CDR1 is SNHLY and CDR2 is FYNNEI. V lost 5 bases and J 5 bases, leaving 15 bases between the germline ends. CDR3 amino acids: CASSQGRRETEAFF. In nucleotides, the CDR3 is TGTGCCAGCAGTCAGGGACGGAGGGAGACTGAAGCTTTCTTT. The entire variable domain, with the rest obtained from reference TRBV2 and TRBJ1-1, is as follows: EPEVTQTPSHQVTQMGQEVILRCVPISNHLYFYWYRQILGQKVEFLVSFYNNEISEKSEIFDDQFSVERPDGSNFTLKIRSTKLEDSAMYFCASSQGRRETEAFFGQGTRLTVV.

The CDR3 bases are TGTGCCAGCAGTCCCCAAGCGGGGGGCGCCTCTCAACTAGCCAAAAACATTCAGTACTTC. Residues: CASSPQAGGASQLAKNIQYF. V and J are TRBV5-4 and TRBJ2-4, with 9 bases lining up with TRBD2. CDR3 length: 20 residues. CDR1 is SGHNT and CDR2 is YYREEE in the germline V gene (reference sequence). V was pared by 5 bases and J by 0 bases, with 18 bases of the junction left unmatched.

This clone has a count of ten or more. The chain combines TRBV7-2 with TRBJ2-6; weak D call: TRBD1 (5 bases). The CDR3 is made up of 15 amino acids. With 6 bases removed from V and 2 bases from J, the gap between germline ends came to 11 bases. Germline CDR1 and CDR2: SGHTA and FQGNSA. CDR3 in DNA: TGTGCCAGCAGTCCTAGACAGCCTGGGGCCAACGTCCTGACTTTC. Its translation: CASSPRQPGANVLTF.

The V gene is TRBV5-4, the J gene TRBJ1-2; 7 positions agree with TRBD1. The CDR3 has 14 residues. Per the germline V gene, CDR1 is SGHNT and CDR2 is YYREEE (reference sequence). Trimming cost V 4 bases and J 4 bases; bases outside gene matches: 7. The CDR3, as DNA: TGTGCCAGCAGCCCGGGACAGCTCCTCTATGGCTACACCTTC. Residues: CASSPGQLLYGYTF.

The gene calls are TRBV28 and TRBJ1-1; 9 bases are a match to TRBD1. Unmatched junction bases numbered 6, after V lost 10 bases and J lost 6 bases. CDR3 length: 12 residues. CDR1 is MDHEN and CDR2 is SYDVKM in the germline V gene. The CDR3 sequence is CAIYRGPAEAFF. The CDR3 DNA reads TGTGCCATATACAGGGGGCCCGCTGAAGCTTTCTTT.

The chain is built from TRBV2 and TRBJ2-5; 7 nucleotides line up with TRBD2. The CDR3 totals 15 residues. Germline CDR1 reads SNHLY; CDR2 reads FYNNEI. With 3 bases clipped from V and 5 bases from J, the junction kept 9 bases outside the gene matches. For the CDR3, the DNA is TGTGCCAGCAGTGAGCGGGGGAAGACGAGCGAGACCCAGTACTTC. This translates into CASSERGKTSETQYF.

This chain uses TRBV11-2 with TRBJ1-1; the D is unclear. V lost 0 bases, J lost 7 bases, and 15 bases lay in between. CDR1 and CDR2 from the germline V gene are SGHAT and FQNNGV. The CDR3 has 15 residues. CDR3 loop: CASSLDPGSLSEAFF. The CDR3 coding sequence is TGTGCCAGCAGCTTAGACCCGGGGTCTTTAAGTGAAGCTTTCTTT.

The rearrangement uses TRBV5-1 and TRBJ2-7; D remains ambiguous. The CDR3 length is 15 residues. V lost 0 bases and J lost 0, with 10 bases in between. The germline V gene encodes CDR1 SGHRS and CDR2 YFSETQ. CDR3: CASSLESYRSYEQYF. The DNA for the CDR3 is TGCGCCAGCAGCTTGGAGAGTTACCGCTCCTACGAGCAGTACTTC.

The chain is built from TRBV27 and TRBJ1-1; D is undetermined. The CDR3 loop spans 16 amino acids. The germline V gene encodes CDR1 MNHEY and CDR2 SMNVEV (reference sequence). V dropped 4 bases and J dropped 1 base, with 16 bases sitting between them. CDR3 bases: TGTGCCAGCAGTTCCGGCCGGTGGACTGGGAACACTGAAGCTTTCTTT. It specifies CASSSGRWTGNTEAFF.

This chain joins TRBV6-5 and TRBJ1-2; D gene ambiguous. Trimming cost V 8 bases and J 1 base, with 14 bases left between them. This CDR3 has 14 residues. Germline CDR1 MNHEY, CDR2 SVGAGI. In DNA form, the CDR3 reads TGTGCCAGCTTGATTGGGAGTCTTAACTATGGCTACACCTTC. It encodes CASLIGSLNYGYTF.

This CDR3 is CASSLSSGTGGHSSYNEQFF. The DNA of the CDR3 is TGTGCCAGCAGCCTAAGCTCCGGGACAGGGGGCCACAGCTCCTACAATGAGCAGTTCTTC. The rearrangement links TRBV7-6 to TRBJ2-1; 12 nucleotides agree with TRBD1. V shed 5 bases, J shed 0 bases, and the junction held 14 bases outside the gene matches. Germline CDR1 and CDR2: SGHVS and FNYEAQ. CDR3 length: 20 amino acids.

V gene TRBV27 combines with J gene TRBJ2-5; perhaps TRBD1 as D (5 bases). V was cut by 10 bases and J by 0 bases, with 18 bases left in between. Germline V gene data show CDR1 as MNHEY and CDR2 as SMNVEV (reference sequence). The CDR3 totals 15 residues. CDR3 residues: CANILGHCHQETQYF. The CDR3 DNA is TGTGCCAACATCCTCGGACACTGCCACCAAGAGACCCAGTACTTC.

With regard to this clone: Distinct nucleotide sequences in the sample also encode this CDR3. The chain carries TRBV27 and TRBJ1-6, with D uncertain. The CDR3 contains 12 residues. Germline CDR1 MNHEY, CDR2 SMNVEV (reference sequence). V lost 2 bases and J lost 8, with 4 bases in between. CDR3 nucleotides: TGTGCCAGCAGTTTACGGGATTCACCCCTCCACTTT. Its protein is CASSLRDSPLHF.

V is TRBV24-1 and J is TRBJ2-7, with D possibly TRBD2 on 5 matching bases. With 5 bases removed from V and 0 bases from J, the gap between germline ends came to 13 bases. This CDR3 is built from 15 residues. Germline loops: CDR1 KGHDR, CDR2 SFDVKD. The CDR3 reads CATSGGPSSSYEQYF. The CDR3 coding sequence is TGTGCCACCAGTGGAGGGCCTTCTAGCTCCTACGAGCAGTACTTC.

The CDR3 spells CASSRGGKAEAFF. DNA for the CDR3: TGTGCCAGCAGTCGCGGCGGGAAGGCTGAAGCTTTCTTT. The chain has TRBV7-9 and TRBJ1-1; D is unclear. The CDR3 is 13 residues long. Germline V lookup: CDR1 SEHNR, CDR2 FQNEAQ (reference sequence). The V and J ends lost 6 bases and 6 bases respectively, with 14 bases between them.